Following are 32 T cell receptor beta chains from one sample sequenced in a study of identical twins. TCRdb recomputed calls from the 5' RACE reads with MiXCR, one row per CDR3 protein. The repertoire holds about 1.7 million distinct CDR3 sequences, under 35% seen once, with approximately 0.25% in the top ten. The specimen was cord blood. These receptors all come from a newborn girl in good health.

J is TRBJ1-5 and V is TRBV20-1; D is perhaps TRBD1 (5 bases). Trimming stripped 5 bases from V and 2 bases from J, with 19 bases between. This CDR3 spans 16 amino acids. Germline-derived CDR1 and CDR2 are DFQATT and SNEGSKA (reference sequence). CDR3 loop: CSASRRGLGGNQPQHF. In nucleotides, the CDR3 is TGCAGTGCTTCCCGGCGGGGTTTAGGGGGCAATCAGCCCCAGCATTTT.

The rearrangement joins TRBV25-1 to TRBJ2-3; possibly TRBD1 for D (5 bases). With 3 bases removed from V and 4 bases from J, the gap between germline ends came to 11 bases. CDR1 is MGHDK and CDR2 is SYGVNS in the germline V gene. The CDR3 runs 14 residues. This chain's CDR3 is CASSDPGLPDTQYF. The CDR3 nucleotides read TGTGCCAGCAGTGATCCAGGGTTGCCAGATACGCAGTATTTT.

The chain employs TRBV12-3 or TRBV12-4 and TRBJ2-5; 7 bases fit TRBD1. V lost 2 bases, J lost 2 bases, and 14 bases stayed unmatched. The CDR3 loop spans 18 amino acids. The CDR3 region is CASSLLPTRQGQQETQYF. The CDR3 bases are TGTGCCAGCAGTTTACTACCCACACGCCAGGGACAGCAAGAGACCCAGTACTTC.

This clonotype was detected ten times or more. The CDR3 is CSVIFTSSSQETQYF. DNA for the CDR3: TGCAGCGTTATATTCACTAGCAGTTCCCAAGAGACCCAGTACTTC. The chain is built from TRBV29-1 and TRBJ2-5; D possibly corresponds to TRBD2 (6 bases). CDR1 and CDR2 from the germline V gene are SQVTM and ANQGSEA. CDR3 size: 15 residues. V was shortened by 5 bases and J by 1 base, with 17 bases between the two germline ends.

This clonotype was counted only a few times. The rearrangement uses TRBV18 and TRBJ2-5; perhaps TRBD1 as D (5 bases). CDR3 length equals 13 residues. Germline V gives CDR1 KGHSH, CDR2 LQKENI. V lost 6 bases to trimming and J lost 4 bases, with 12 bases between them. CDR3 coding DNA: TGTGCCAGCTCCCAACAGGCCCCAGAGACCCAGTACTTC. It specifies CASSQQAPETQYF.

The V gene is TRBV2, the J gene TRBJ2-7, with 8 bases identical to TRBD2. Germline CDR1 is SNHLY and CDR2 is FYNNEI. CDR3 length: 11 residues. J lost 12 bases, V lost 9 bases, and 10 bases had no gene match. The CDR3 region is CARDSGTSLYF. In nucleotides, the CDR3 is TGTGCCAGAGACTCCGGGACTAGTCTGTACTTC.

As regards this clonotype: A much larger clone differs from this one at a single base, so this may be a read error. The chain combines TRBV29-1 with TRBJ2-4; 13 nucleotides line up with TRBD2. The V segment lost 8 bases and the J segment 6 bases; nucleotides outside the gene matches: 7. The CDR3 covers 14 residues. Germline V lookup: CDR1 SQVTM, CDR2 ANQGSEA. CDR3 DNA sequence: TGCAGCATCCACCGGACTAGCGGGGGAAACATTCAGTACTTC. It codes for CSIHRTSGGNIQYF.

CDR3 sequence reads: CASSGYRAAEYNEQFF. In DNA, the CDR3 is TGTGCCAGCAGTGGGTACAGGGCCGCTGAATACAATGAGCAGTTCTTC. The V gene is TRBV6-1, the J gene TRBJ2-1, with a weak D call TRBD1 (6 bases). Germline CDR1 MNHNS, CDR2 SASEGT. V gave up 4 bases and J gave up 4 bases, with 17 bases separating them. This CDR3 comprises 16 residues.

This rearrangement joins TRBV3-1 to TRBJ1-6, with no clear D. In germline, CDR1 is LGHDT, CDR2 YNNKEL (reference sequence). The CDR3 length is 14 residues. V lost 1 base to trimming and J lost 5 bases, with 6 bases between them. As DNA, the CDR3 is TGTGCCAGCAGCCAAGTGGAGAATAATTCACCCCTCCACTTT. Translating gives CASSQVENNSPLHF.

The V and J genes are TRBV27 and TRBJ2-5; 7 bases match TRBD1. The germline gives CDR1 MNHEY, CDR2 SMNVEV (reference sequence). V was clipped by 0 bases and J by 3 bases; unmatched bases: 4. This CDR3 region has 15 residues. CDR3 residues: CASSLSIDREETQYF. The CDR3 DNA sequence: TGTGCCAGCAGTTTATCTATCGACAGGGAAGAGACCCAGTACTTC.

V usage is TRBV20-1 and J usage is TRBJ2-1, with 7 bases aligning to TRBD1. With 5 bases clipped from V and 6 bases from J, the junction kept 13 bases outside the gene matches. CDR1 and CDR2 from the germline V gene are DFQATT and SNEGSKA (reference sequence). This CDR3 has 15 amino acids. CDR3 DNA sequence: TGCAGTGCTTCCCTCCTGGACGAGGGGGCCAATGAGCAGTTCTTC. This gives the protein CSASLLDEGANEQFF.

This clonotype has just a few counts. V gene TRBV6-5 combines with J gene TRBJ2-7; D is possibly TRBD1 (5 bases). Germline V lookup: CDR1 MNHEY, CDR2 SVGAGI. Deletions cut 7 bases from V and 4 bases from J, with 11 bases between. CDR3 length: 12 amino acids. The CDR3 nucleotides read TGTGCCAGCACAGACAGCTTATACGAGCAGTACTTC. This sequence encodes CASTDSLYEQYF.

This chain links TRBV3-1 with TRBJ2-7, with 10 bases identical to TRBD2. With the DNA end fitting TRBJ2-5 better, the J assignment may be wrong. The CDR3 is made up of 14 amino acids. Looked up from germline, CDR1 is LGHDT and CDR2 is YNNKEL (reference sequence). The CDR3 bases are TGTGCCAGCAGCGCTAGCGGGAGTGTGGAGACCCAGTACTTC. It is translated as CASSASGSVETQYF.

About this clonotype itself: This sequence may be a read error, since a much larger clone differs from it by one base. The chain employs TRBV27 and TRBJ2-4, with no clear D. CDR1 is MNHEY, CDR2 SMNVEV, per germline (reference sequence). V was clipped by 2 bases and J by 13 bases, with 18 bases between them. This CDR3 has 14 residues. The CDR3 DNA reads as TGTGCCAGCAGTTTAGCGAGCTCCTACAATGGGCAGTACTTC. It yields the protein CASSLASSYNGQYF.

This clonotype was detected only a few times. This sequence joins TRBV4-1 and TRBJ1-5; maybe TRBD1 (5 bases). This CDR3 spans 16 amino acids. CDR1 is MGHRA, CDR2 YSYEKL, per germline. Trimming took 3 bases from V and 4 from J, leaving 16 bases between them. Here the CDR3 reads CASSQETAARNQPQHF. CDR3 DNA: TGCGCCAGCAGCCAGGAGACAGCGGCAAGGAATCAGCCCCAGCATTTT.

CDR3 DNA sequence: TGTGCCAGCAGGCCTGATGGGGTAGCGGGATACACAGATACGCAGTATTTT. Amino acid sequence: CASRPDGVAGYTDTQYF. The V and J genes are TRBV6-6 and TRBJ2-3; TRBD2 matches 8 bases. The CDR3 loop spans 17 amino acids. The J segment lost 2 bases and the V segment lost 6 bases, leaving 13 bases of the junction unmatched. CDR1 is MNHNY and CDR2 is SVGAGI in the germline V gene (reference sequence).

The chain couples TRBV6-5 to TRBJ2-4, with 8 positions matching TRBD2. J lost 1 base, V lost 2 bases, and 1 base had no gene match. CDR1 and CDR2 (germline): MNHEY, SVGAGI. This CDR3 is 15 amino acids long. CDR3 amino acids: CASSYTGGAKNIQYF. DNA for the CDR3: TGTGCCAGCAGTTACACGGGGGGGGCCAAAAACATTCAGTACTTC.

With respect to this clonotype: The junction does not match germline at one end; this may be a read error. The chain combines TRBV11-2 with TRBJ2-3; 9 bases map to TRBD2. The CDR3 is 16 amino acids. The germline gives CDR1 SGHAT, CDR2 FQNNGV. The chain's CDR3 is CARSFWVAGGPDTQYF. For the CDR3, the DNA is TGTGCCCGCAGCTTTTGGGTCGCGGGAGGGCCGGATACGCAGTATTTT.

The chain employs TRBV3-1 and TRBJ2-3; 11 bases match TRBD2. Germline CDR1 is LGHDT and CDR2 is YNNKEL (reference sequence). The CDR3 is 16 residues long. The junction had 5 bases not matched to a gene; V was cut back by 2 bases and J by 4 bases. CDR3 bases: TGTGCCAGCAGCCAACGCTTAGCGGGGGGGGCAGATACGCAGTATTTT. Residues: CASSQRLAGGADTQYF.

V and J are TRBV2 and TRBJ1-4; TRBD1 is a possible D gene (5 bases). Germline CDR1 and CDR2: SNHLY and FYNNEI. The CDR3 is made up of 13 amino acids. Trimming took 6 bases from V and 6 from J, leaving 11 bases between them. The CDR3 protein is CASRRDEYEKLFF. CDR3 DNA: TGTGCCAGCAGAAGGGACGAGTATGAAAAACTGTTTTTT. Combining the CDR3 with reference TRBV2 and TRBJ1-4 gives the whole variable domain EPEVTQTPSHQVTQMGQEVILRCVPISNHLYFYWYRQILGQKVEFLVSFYNNEISEKSEIFDDQFSVERPDGSNFTLKIRSTKLEDSAMYFCASRRDEYEKLFFGSGTQLSVL.

This clonotype was seen only a few times. This chain uses TRBV24-1 with TRBJ2-3; 10 positions agree with TRBD2. Losses at the gene ends were 0 bases for V and 1 base for J; bases not matched to a gene: 3. Germline V CDR1 and CDR2: KGHDR, SFDVKD. The CDR3 is 17 amino acids. CDR3 DNA: TGTGCCACCAGTGATTTGAGGCTAGCGGGAGGCACAGATACGCAGTATTTT. Protein: CATSDLRLAGGTDTQYF.

This clonotype appeared a few times. The V gene is TRBV20-1, the J gene TRBJ2-7; tentative D call: TRBD2 (6 bases). There are 12 residues in the CDR3. Germline assignment: CDR1 DFQATT and CDR2 SNEGSKA (reference sequence). V was clipped by 3 bases and J by 3 bases, with 9 bases between them. CDR3 in DNA: TGCAGTGCTAGTGAGCGGGTCTACGAGCAGTACTTC. This encodes CSASERVYEQYF.

The chain combines TRBV7-9 with TRBJ1-5; 10 bases are a match to TRBD1. This CDR3 region has 19 residues. V was clipped by 1 base and J by 0 bases; unmatched bases: 9. Per germline, CDR1 SEHNR and CDR2 FQNEAQ (reference sequence). The CDR3 loop reads CASSLDWTGGGYSNQPQHF. Written as DNA, the CDR3 is TGTGCCAGCAGCTTAGACTGGACAGGGGGGGGATATAGCAATCAGCCCCAGCATTTT.

This clonotype was found a few times. The chain recombines TRBV28 with TRBJ1-5; no definite D call. Germline CDR1 is MDHEN and CDR2 is SYDVKM. V lost 4 bases to trimming and J lost 2 bases, with 12 bases between them. This CDR3 comprises 15 residues. The CDR3 coding sequence is TGTGCCAGCAGTTCAGTGGTTTGGGGCAATCAGCCCCAGCATTTT. It translates to CASSSVVWGNQPQHF.

This clonotype has only a few counts. The gene calls are TRBV12-3 or TRBV12-4 and TRBJ1-5, with D possibly matching TRBD1 (6 bases). V was pared by 3 bases and J by 0 bases, with 12 bases between. This CDR3 has 16 amino acids. In DNA form, the CDR3 reads TGTGCCAGCAGTTTTGGGGAGGGGGGTAGCAATCAGCCCCAGCATTTT. It encodes CASSFGEGGSNQPQHF.

This clonotype has only a few counts. This chain connects TRBV2 to TRBJ2-6; D possibly uses TRBD1 or TRBD2 (5 bases each). Germline CDR1 reads SNHLY; CDR2 reads FYNNEI. CDR3 size: 16 residues. V lost 4 bases, J lost 2 bases, and 12 bases lay in between. CDR3 region: CASSANRGAGANVLTF. CDR3 DNA sequence: TGTGCCAGCAGTGCGAACAGAGGGGCTGGGGCCAACGTCCTGACTTTC.

This chain joins TRBV25-1 and TRBJ2-3; D is perhaps TRBD2 (5 bases). Trimming stripped 3 bases from V and 3 bases from J, with 10 bases between. This CDR3 is 14 amino acids long. Germline V gene lookup returns CDR1 MGHDK and CDR2 SYGVNS. The CDR3 loop is CASSEVPGTDTQYF. CDR3 sequence (DNA): TGTGCCAGCAGTGAGGTCCCGGGGACAGATACGCAGTATTTT. The full variable domain, completed using reference TRBV25-1 and TRBJ2-3, is EADIYQTPRYLVIGTGKKITLECSQTMGHDKMYWYQQDPGMELHLIHYSYGVNSTEKGDLSSESTVSRIRTEHFPLTLESARPSHTSQYLCASSEVPGTDTQYFGPGTRLTVL.

The rearrangement joins TRBV3-1 to TRBJ1-2, with 9 bases that match TRBD1. This CDR3 region has 15 residues. V was pared by 4 bases and J by 6 bases, with 9 bases of the junction left unmatched. Germline CDR1 LGHDT, CDR2 YNNKEL (reference sequence). Here the CDR3 DNA reads TGTGCCAGCAGCCTCCCCGGGACAGGGAGGGATGGCTACACCTTC. It translates to CASSLPGTGRDGYTF.

The chain recombines TRBV12-3 or TRBV12-4 with TRBJ2-2, with TRBD2 as a possible D gene (5 bases). The CDR3 extends over 15 amino acids. Between the trimmed V and J ends, which lost 1 base and 8 bases, there was a span of 14 bases. CDR3 nucleotide sequence: TGTGCCAGCAGTTTAGTTACCGGAGGAATAGGGGAGCTGTTTTTT. Its protein product is CASSLVTGGIGELFF.

This chain connects TRBV20-1 to TRBJ2-2; D is possibly TRBD2 (5 bases). The CDR3 spans 14 residues. Between the trimmed V and J ends, which lost 2 bases and 1 base, there was a span of 8 bases. The V gene's germline CDR1 is DFQATT and CDR2 SNEGSKA (reference sequence). The CDR3 region is CSARQLENTGELFF. The CDR3 DNA reads TGCAGTGCTAGACAACTAGAGAACACCGGGGAGCTGTTTTTT.

This clonotype was seen many times. The chain is built from TRBV12-3 or TRBV12-4 and TRBJ2-5; weak D call: TRBD1 (5 bases). This CDR3 has 15 residues. Trimming removed 6 bases at V and 0 bases at J, with 14 bases between. CDR3 coding DNA: TGTGCCAGCAGGGACGGACACGCATACCAAGAGACCCAGTACTTC. Translation: CASRDGHAYQETQYF.

The table lists this clonotype with many counts. The chain has TRBV12-3 or TRBV12-4 and TRBJ2-3, with 7 bases matching TRBD1. The CDR3 covers 15 residues. The trim removed 2 bases at V and 0 bases at J, leaving 2 bases unmatched. CDR3: CASSLQQGSTDTQYF. CDR3 bases: TGTGCCAGCAGTTTACAACAGGGGAGCACAGATACGCAGTATTTT.